The 19 T cell receptor beta chains below were found in one sample sequenced in a study of human T cells and chemical hapten exposure. TCRdb recomputed calls from the RACE reads with MiXCR, one row per CDR3 protein. The sample has roughly 71,000 distinct CDR3 sequences; 8.5% to 14% are singletons. Noted time point: patch test 3, about 24 weeks after DPC sensitization. Described treatment: therapeutic diphenylcyclopropenone sensitization with weekly scalp DPC. This specimen was whole blood, taken in connection with sensitization to the hapten diphenylcyclopropenone (DPC). These receptors were collected from a woman between 50 and 59 years old with alopecia areata. Some clones in this sample may be carry-over from other donors' samples.

This clonotype was picked up a small number of times. This chain links TRBV4-1 with TRBJ2-6; no firm D call. This CDR3 spans 16 amino acids. V lost 3 bases to trimming and J lost 2 bases, with 11 bases between them. Germline loops: CDR1 MGHRA, CDR2 YSYEKL. CDR3 nucleotides: TGCGCCAGCAGCCAGCTCAGTCATCCTGGGGCCAACGTCCTGACTTTC. It is translated as CASSQLSHPGANVLTF.

The V gene is TRBV6-5, the J gene TRBJ2-4; the D is unclear. The CDR3 length is 13 residues. CDR1 and CDR2 (germline): MNHEY, SVGAGI. The ends were cut back, 2 bases at V and 8 bases at J, with 10 bases in the middle. This chain's CDR3 is CASSYQREYIQYF. As DNA, the CDR3 is TGTGCCAGCAGTTACCAGCGCGAGTACATTCAGTACTTC.

This clonotype has a handful of counts. The rearrangement links TRBV7-6 to TRBJ2-7, with 9 positions matching TRBD2. Germline assignment: CDR1 SGHVS and CDR2 FNYEAQ. The CDR3 runs 14 residues. Trimming cost V 1 base and J 7 bases; bases outside gene matches: 5. CDR3 sequence (DNA): TGTGCCAGCAGCTTAGAAAGCGGGAGGTTTGAGCAGTACTTC. It encodes CASSLESGRFEQYF.

Ten or more counts support this clonotype. The chain links TRBV18 to TRBJ1-2; D is possibly TRBD1 (6 bases). Germline V gene sequence: CDR1 KGHSH, CDR2 LQKENI. This CDR3 contains 14 residues. Trimming stripped 5 bases from V and 0 bases from J, with 10 bases between. The CDR3 sequence is CASSVGQANYGYTF. CDR3 sequence (DNA): TGTGCCAGCTCAGTGGGACAAGCTAACTATGGCTACACCTTC.

This clonotype showed up just a few times. This sequence joins TRBV6-2 or TRBV6-3 and TRBJ1-1, with D perhaps TRBD1 (5 bases). The CDR3 totals 13 residues. V was shortened by 7 bases and J by 1 base, with 10 bases between the two germline ends. From germline, CDR1 is MNHEY and CDR2 SVGEGT. DNA of the CDR3: TGTGCCAGCAACTTTGACAGGAACACTGAAGCTTTCTTT. This sequence encodes CASNFDRNTEAFF.

The V and J genes are TRBV29-1 and TRBJ2-3, with a tentative D call TRBD2 (6 bases). V was shortened by 4 bases and J by 2 bases, with 13 bases between the two germline ends. Germline V gives CDR1 SQVTM, CDR2 ANQGSEA. The CDR3 length is 14 residues. In nucleotides, the CDR3 is TGCAGCGTTGGGGACGGGGGAATCACAGATACGCAGTATTTT. Translating gives CSVGDGGITDTQYF.

The chain links TRBV2 to TRBJ1-5; TRBD1 aligns across 9 bases. The CDR3 has 14 residues. Trimming cost V 6 bases and J 3 bases; bases outside gene matches: 3. Germline loops: CDR1 SNHLY, CDR2 FYNNEI. The CDR3 loop is CASRGTGHNQPQHF. The CDR3 nucleotides read TGTGCCAGCAGGGGGACAGGGCACAATCAGCCCCAGCATTTT.

In its sample, this clonotype was seen a few times. The V gene is TRBV29-1, the J gene TRBJ2-1; possibly TRBD1 or TRBD2 for D (5 bases each). CDR1 and CDR2 (germline): SQVTM, ANQGSEA. The V gene lost 6 bases and the J gene lost 10 bases, with 22 bases spanning the gap. CDR3 length equals 14 residues. Here the CDR3 DNA reads TGCAGCGTGAACCGGGACGGCGGATCGGGGGAGCAGTTCTTC. Its protein is CSVNRDGGSGEQFF.

The gene calls are TRBV7-9 and TRBJ2-3, with TRBD2 as a possible D gene (5 bases). This CDR3 is built from 16 residues. Germline V gene lookup returns CDR1 SEHNR and CDR2 FQNEAQ (reference sequence). The V end was cut by 7 bases, the J end by 2 bases, with 19 bases between. Here the CDR3 reads CASNRPEEAYTDTQYF. The DNA of the CDR3 is TGTGCCAGCAACCGGCCGGAGGAGGCGTACACAGATACGCAGTATTTT.

This clonotype was observed many times. The chain is built from TRBV20-1 and TRBJ2-1; 7 nucleotides align to TRBD2. Germline V lookup: CDR1 DFQATT, CDR2 SNEGSKA (reference sequence). The J segment lost 1 base and the V segment lost 6 bases, leaving 6 bases of the junction unmatched. The CDR3 length is 14 residues. The DNA of the CDR3 is TGCAGTGCCCGTGGGGGGGTTTCCTACAATGAGCAGTTCTTC. Its translation is CSARGGVSYNEQFF.

The rearrangement uses TRBV29-1 and TRBJ1-1; a possible D gene is TRBD1 (5 bases). The CDR3 sequence is 17 residues long. Trimming removed 0 bases at V and 0 bases at J, with 17 bases between. Germline CDR1 SQVTM, CDR2 ANQGSEA. The CDR3 spells CSVEDVPGTALNTEAFF. CDR3 DNA sequence: TGCAGCGTTGAAGACGTCCCCGGGACCGCTTTGAACACTGAAGCTTTCTTT.

This clonotype has ten or more counts. The chain is built from TRBV7-9 and TRBJ2-7, with 9 positions matching TRBD1. This CDR3 has 14 residues. Per germline, CDR1 SEHNR and CDR2 FQNEAQ (reference sequence). V was clipped by 5 bases and J by 2 bases; unmatched bases: 4. For the CDR3, the DNA is TGTGCCAGCAGCGCGACAGGGGGGGCCTACGAGCAGTACTTC. Encoded protein: CASSATGGAYEQYF.

This clonotype was seen repeatedly, ten times or more. The V call is TRBV2, the J call TRBJ1-5, with a tentative D call TRBD1 (5 bases). The ends were cut back, 6 bases at V and 4 bases at J, with 13 bases in the middle. In germline, CDR1 is SNHLY, CDR2 FYNNEI. The CDR3 length is 14 residues. The DNA for the CDR3 is TGTGCCAGCAGAATAACAGGCAGGAATCAGCCCCAGCATTTT. Its translation: CASRITGRNQPQHF.

This clonotype was recorded a few times. V gene TRBV12-3 or TRBV12-4 combines with J gene TRBJ1-4, with 9 bases identical to TRBD1. J was trimmed by 7 bases and V by 8 bases; bases with no gene match: 8. The CDR3 runs to 14 residues. In nucleotides, the CDR3 is TGTGCCAGCTCACGGGACAGGGTTGGTGAAAAACTGTTTTTT. Protein sequence: CASSRDRVGEKLFF.

This clonotype showed up many times. The rearrangement joins TRBV28 to TRBJ2-5, with 8 positions matching TRBD2. This CDR3 comprises 14 residues. Germline CDR1 MDHEN, CDR2 SYDVKM. The V segment lost 3 bases and the J segment 4 bases; nucleotides outside the gene matches: 4. The CDR3 protein is CASSFGGARETQYF. CDR3 sequence (DNA): TGTGCCAGCAGTTTCGGGGGGGCCCGAGAGACCCAGTACTTC. The full variable domain, with the rest looked up from reference TRBV28 and TRBJ2-5, is DVKVTQSSRYLVKRTGEKVFLECVQDMDHENMFWYRQDPGLGLRLIYFSYDVKMKEKGDIPEGYSVSREKKERFSLILESASTNQTSMYLCASSFGGARETQYFGPGTRLLVL.

This clonotype came up many times. This chain links TRBV6-6 with TRBJ1-3; D might be TRBD1 (5 bases). CDR3 length: 16 residues. V lost 5 bases to trimming and J lost 7 bases, with 21 bases between them. Germline values: CDR1 MNHNY, CDR2 SVGAGI (reference sequence). DNA for the CDR3: TGTGCCAGCAGTAGTCGTGGGGCAGGGAGTAGGAACACCATATATTTT. It translates to CASSSRGAGSRNTIYF.

This clonotype ranks as medium-sized (0.01 to 0.1%). This chain connects TRBV7-9 to TRBJ1-1; D gene uncertain. The germline gives CDR1 SEHNR, CDR2 FQNEAQ (reference sequence). The CDR3 length is 12 residues. V was pared by 5 bases and J by 4 bases, with 8 bases between. CDR3 sequence (DNA): TGTGCCAGCAGCCTTGGTTCCACTGAAGCTTTCTTT. It is translated as CASSLGSTEAFF.

The rearrangement joins TRBV2 to TRBJ1-1; 8 bases are shared with TRBD1. This CDR3 region has 16 residues. CDR1 is SNHLY, CDR2 FYNNEI, per germline. Losses at the gene ends were 2 bases for V and 5 bases for J; bases not matched to a gene: 10. The CDR3 region is CASSETPRQGRTEAFF. The CDR3 DNA reads TGTGCCAGCAGTGAAACCCCACGACAGGGGAGGACTGAAGCTTTCTTT.

This clonotype was recorded a few times. This chain links TRBV2 with TRBJ2-7; the D gene could be TRBD1 or TRBD2 (5 bases each). The CDR3 spans 14 residues. The V end was cut by 11 bases, the J end by 0 bases, with 17 bases between. Germline V gives CDR1 SNHLY, CDR2 FYNNEI. DNA for the CDR3: TGTGCCGGCCAAGGGGACCTCTACTCCTACGAGCAGTACTTC. Protein: CAGQGDLYSYEQYF.